This paragraph covers one T cell receptor (beta chain) sequence. Its specificity is not known. In the PCR, 60 Vbeta and 13 Jbeta primers were used. Here immunoSEQ multiplex PCR was the method, and the copy in TCRdb shows in-frame clones only, minus some. This table holds approximately 180,000 clones, about three quarters found once. The data are from a study of cytomegalovirus exposure and HLA in healthy donors. Notes on the study in general: An apparent linkage of common viral pathogens to several of the most significant clusters emerged in a later analysis. The authors excluded some V segments, including TRBV6-2 and TRBV6-3, as indistinguishable. Reports state that TCR beta sequences accurately predicted most subjects' HLA-A and HLA-B alleles. HLA allele associations emerged for 16,951 TCR beta sequences in a later analysis, at 0.05 false discovery rate.

CDR3 size: 14 residues. The germline CDR1 and CDR2 sequences are MGHDK and SYGVNS. V lost 8 bases, J lost 5 bases, and 12 bases stayed unmatched. The chain links TRBV25-1 to TRBJ2-7; the match to TRBD1 covers 7 bases. The clonotype was recovered from a woman between 35 and 50 years old in good health and CMV-seronegative. The source material was PBMCs. The CDR3, as DNA: TGTGCCAGCGCCGGGGCAGGGGGTTTTCACGAGCAGTACTTC. This translates into CASAGAGGFHEQYF.